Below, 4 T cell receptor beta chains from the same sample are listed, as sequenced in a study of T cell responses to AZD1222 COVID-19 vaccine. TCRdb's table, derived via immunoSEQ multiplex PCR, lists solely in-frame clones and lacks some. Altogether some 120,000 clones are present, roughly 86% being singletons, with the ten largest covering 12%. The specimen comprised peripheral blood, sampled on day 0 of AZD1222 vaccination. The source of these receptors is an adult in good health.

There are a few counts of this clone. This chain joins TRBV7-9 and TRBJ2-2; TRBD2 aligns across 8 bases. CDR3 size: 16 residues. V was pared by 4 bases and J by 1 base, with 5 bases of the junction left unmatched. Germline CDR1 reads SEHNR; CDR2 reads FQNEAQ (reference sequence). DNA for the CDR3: TGTGCCAGCAGCTCGGGAGGGACGGGGAACACCGGGGAGCTGTTTTTT. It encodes CASSSGGTGNTGELFF.

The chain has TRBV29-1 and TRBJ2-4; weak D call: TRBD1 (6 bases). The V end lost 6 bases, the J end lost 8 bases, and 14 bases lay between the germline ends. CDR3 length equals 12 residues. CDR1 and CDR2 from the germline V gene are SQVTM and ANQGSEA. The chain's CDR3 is CSVRTESDIQYF. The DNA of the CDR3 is TGCAGCGTCCGGACAGAATCGGACATTCAGTACTTC.

The CDR3 loop reads CASSLGGQAEETQYF. Here the CDR3 DNA reads TGCGCCAGCAGCTTGGGGGGACAGGCAGAAGAGACCCAGTACTTC. This chain uses TRBV5-1 with TRBJ2-5; 8 bases match TRBD1. V shed 0 bases and J 3 bases; nucleotides not matched to a gene: 4. CDR3 length equals 15 residues. CDR1 SGHRS and CDR2 YFSETQ come from the germline V gene.

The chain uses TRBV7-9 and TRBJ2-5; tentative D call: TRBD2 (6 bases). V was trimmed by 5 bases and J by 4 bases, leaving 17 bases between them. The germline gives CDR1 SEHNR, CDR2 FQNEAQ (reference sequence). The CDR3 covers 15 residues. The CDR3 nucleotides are TGTGCCAGCAGCCCCGGGACTGACTTCGGAGAGACCCAGTACTTC. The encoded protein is CASSPGTDFGETQYF.